These 20 T cell receptor beta chains came from one sample sequenced in a study of radiation and T cells in renal cell carcinoma. The method was immunoSEQ multiplex PCR; TCRdb's version includes in-frame clones alone and lacks a portion of them. The profile shows around 76,000 clones, about 80% of them singletons. Time point indicated: blood 2 weeks post-SBRT. Indicated treatment: 15 Gy SBRT to primary tumor, nephrectomy 4 weeks later. The sequences come from blood, collected from a patient whose treatment included radiotherapy and nephrectomy. The receptors originated from a man aged 60 to 69 with renal cell carcinoma.

The V call is TRBV21-1, the J call TRBJ2-3; the table assigns TRBD1, which was not confirmed against the DNA. TRBV21-1 is tagged as a pseudogene. The CDR3 is made up of 16 amino acids. The CDR3 loop reads CASSKSRQGWTDTQYF. CDR3 nucleotides: TGTGCCAGCAGCAAATCGAGACAGGGGTGGACAGATACGCAGTATTTT.

V gene TRBV5-1 combines with J gene TRBJ2-5; 13 bases line up with TRBD2. The CDR3 extends over 16 amino acids. The V segment lost 3 bases and the J segment 4 bases; nucleotides outside the gene matches: 6. Germline assignment: CDR1 SGHRS and CDR2 YFSETQ. Written as DNA, the CDR3 is TGCGCCAGCAGCTGGGGACTAGCGGGATTTGGAGAGACCCAGTACTTC. Protein product: CASSWGLAGFGETQYF.

The J gene is TRBJ2-5, the V gene TRBV5-4, with D tentatively TRBD1 (6 bases). The CDR3 extends over 13 amino acids. Per the germline V gene, CDR1 is SGHNT and CDR2 is YYREEE (reference sequence). Trimming stripped 0 bases from V and 3 bases from J, with 6 bases between. The CDR3 DNA is TGTGCCAGCAGCTTGGGGACAGAAGAGACCCAGTACTTC. As protein: CASSLGTEETQYF.

The chain uses TRBV19 and TRBJ1-1; D perhaps matches TRBD1 (6 bases). V was shortened by 2 bases and J by 1 base, with 11 bases between the two germline ends. CDR1 and CDR2 (germline): LNHDA, SQIVND (reference sequence). This CDR3 is built from 15 residues. CDR3: CASSISGQKNTEAFF. CDR3 in DNA: TGTGCCAGTAGTATAAGCGGACAGAAGAACACTGAAGCTTTCTTT. The entire variable domain, with the rest obtained from reference TRBV19 and TRBJ1-1, is as follows: DGGITQSPKYLFRKEGQNVTLSCEQNLNHDAMYWYRQDPGQGLRLIYYSQIVNDFQKGDIAEGYSVSREKKESFPLTVTSAQKNPTAFYLCASSISGQKNTEAFFGQGTRLTVV.

CDR3 bases: TGTGCCAGCAGCTTAGCCCTTGGTAGGGTTACGGCCGGGGAGCTGTTTTTT. Translation gives CASSLALGRVTAGELFF. This chain uses TRBV7-3 with TRBJ2-2; D unresolved. Deletions cut 2 bases from V and 6 bases from J, with 19 bases between. Looked up from germline, CDR1 is SGHTA and CDR2 is FQGTGA. The CDR3 totals 17 residues.

The chain carries TRBV15 and TRBJ2-1; 9 bases map to TRBD2. Germline V gene lookup returns CDR1 LNHNV and CDR2 YYDKDF (reference sequence). After removal of 6 bases from V and 6 bases from J, the junction contained 9 bases not matched to a gene. The CDR3 length is 15 residues. DNA for the CDR3: TGTGCCACCAGGCATGGGCTAGCGGGATCCAATGAGCAGTTCTTC. It yields the protein CATRHGLAGSNEQFF.

This clone was seen a single time. V usage is TRBV7-2 and J usage is TRBJ2-7; 8 nucleotides line up with TRBD2. The CDR3 sequence is 13 residues long. V lost 5 bases and J lost 6; bases outside the gene matches: 6. Germline V gene lookup returns CDR1 SGHTA and CDR2 FQGNSA. The CDR3 sequence is CASSTAGEGEQYF. The CDR3 bases are TGTGCCAGCAGCACAGCGGGAGAGGGCGAGCAGTACTTC.

Only a few counts were recorded for this clone. This chain connects TRBV13 to TRBJ2-7, with D possibly called TRBD1 or TRBD2 (5 bases each). The CDR3 length is 13 residues. The germline V and J ends were trimmed by 3 bases and 7 bases, with 13 bases remaining between them. Germline CDR1 PRHDT, CDR2 FYEKMQ (reference sequence). CDR3 nucleotides: TGTGCCAGCAGCTTGGGGACGTGGGGGGAGCAGTACTTC. This codes for CASSLGTWGEQYF.

J is TRBJ2-1 and V is TRBV6-1, with 8 bases that match TRBD1. The J segment lost 8 bases and the V segment lost 9 bases, leaving 12 bases of the junction unmatched. CDR3 size: 14 residues. Germline loops: CDR1 MNHNS, CDR2 SASEGT. DNA for the CDR3: TGTGCCAGTGGAATGGACAGGGAATTAGATGAGCAGTTCTTC. Translation gives CASGMDRELDEQFF.

The rearrangement joins TRBV11-3 to TRBJ2-1; TRBD2 matches at 10 bases. This CDR3 has 15 amino acids. Trimming cost V 3 bases and J 7 bases; bases outside gene matches: 6. The germline gives CDR1 SGHNT, CDR2 YENEEA. CDR3: CASSLTSGLTNEQFF. CDR3 nucleotide sequence: TGTGCCAGCAGCTTGACTAGCGGGCTAACTAATGAGCAGTTCTTC.

The chain uses TRBV6-1 and TRBJ2-5; D call uncertain. Trimming removed 7 bases from V and 5 bases from J, with 8 bases in between. The CDR3 extends over 11 amino acids. Per germline, CDR1 MNHNS and CDR2 SASEGT. The CDR3 region is CASNLGETQYF. In nucleotides, the CDR3 is TGTGCCAGCAATTTAGGGGAGACCCAGTACTTC.

This clone was seen only a few times. The chain has TRBV15 and TRBJ2-3; D unclear. This CDR3 contains 13 residues. V lost 1 base to trimming and J lost 3 bases, with 5 bases between them. CDR1 and CDR2 from the germline V gene are LNHNV and YYDKDF (reference sequence). CDR3 bases: TGTGCCACCAGCAGAGGGATGACAGATACGCAGTATTTT. This gives the protein CATSRGMTDTQYF.

This chain links TRBV6-5 with TRBJ2-7; 7 bases line up with TRBD2. The CDR3 spans 15 residues. The germline gives CDR1 MNHEY, CDR2 SVGAGI. The trim removed 6 bases at V and 2 bases at J, leaving 10 bases unmatched. The CDR3 here is CASRRGGPNPYEQYF. CDR3 coding DNA: TGTGCCAGCAGGAGGGGAGGGCCAAACCCCTACGAGCAGTACTTC.

This clone appeared a single time. The chain joins TRBV9 to TRBJ2-7, with TRBD2 matching 9 bases. The V gene end was trimmed by 3 bases and the J gene end by 2 bases; junction bases not matched to a gene: 6. Per germline, CDR1 SGDLS and CDR2 YYNGEE. The CDR3 runs 15 residues. The CDR3 nucleotides are TGTGCCAGCAGCGCCCGTGTAGCGGGAGCCTACGAGCAGTACTTC. It translates to CASSARVAGAYEQYF.

The chain couples TRBV28 to TRBJ1-2, with 7 bases aligning to TRBD1. V was pared by 1 base and J by 5 bases, with 10 bases of the junction left unmatched. Per the germline V gene, CDR1 is MDHEN and CDR2 is SYDVKM. This CDR3 spans 16 amino acids. The CDR3 region is CASSLFGRGRIYGYTF. The CDR3 nucleotides are TGTGCCAGCAGTTTATTTGGCAGGGGGAGGATTTATGGCTACACCTTC.

A word on this clone: The junction does not match germline at one end; this may be a read error. The chain is built from TRBV5-1 and TRBJ1-1; D unclear. This CDR3 is 11 amino acids long. Germline lookup yields CDR1 SGHRS and CDR2 YFSETQ. CDR3 sequence (DNA): TGTAGGGCGGATATGAACACTGAAGCTTTCTTT. Translating gives CRADMNTEAFF.

This clone has a handful of counts. The chain has TRBV19 and TRBJ2-5; no clear D. Trimming pared 0 bases from V and 2 bases from J, leaving 10 bases between. Germline V CDR1 and CDR2: LNHDA, SQIVND (reference sequence). The CDR3 loop spans 15 amino acids. CDR3 in amino acids: CASSIDLVRQETQYF. The DNA of the CDR3 is TGTGCCAGTAGTATAGATCTGGTCAGACAAGAGACCCAGTACTTC.

The chain carries TRBV5-1 and TRBJ2-7; no firm D call. The CDR3 has 13 residues. Trimming removed 1 base from V and 2 bases from J, with 7 bases in between. Germline lookup yields CDR1 SGHRS and CDR2 YFSETQ. DNA of the CDR3: TGCGCCAGCAGCTTGCATAGGGCCTACGAGCAGTACTTC. The encoded protein is CASSLHRAYEQYF. Full variable domain (remainder filled in from reference TRBV5-1 and TRBJ2-7): KAGVTQTPRYLIKTRGQQVTLSCSPISGHRSVSWYQQTPGQGLQFLFEYFSETQRNKGNFPGRFSGRQFSNSRSEMNVSTLELGDSALYLCASSLHRAYEQYFGPGTRLTVT.

This chain joins TRBV6-1 and TRBJ2-5, with D unresolved. CDR3 length: 13 amino acids. The germline V gene has CDR1 MNHNS and CDR2 SASEGT. V lost 4 bases and J 6 bases, leaving 12 bases between the germline ends. In DNA, the CDR3 is TGTGCCAGCAGTGTCAGTCTACGCCAGACCCAGTACTTC. It specifies CASSVSLRQTQYF.

This clone was picked up a small number of times. The chain is built from TRBV28 and TRBJ2-3; the D is unclear. Trimming left V 3 bases short and J 6 bases short, with 13 bases between. Germline V lookup: CDR1 MDHEN, CDR2 SYDVKM. The length of the CDR3 is 14 residues. For the CDR3, the DNA is TGTGCCAGCAGTTTGGGCCCCATGGGCGATACGCAGTATTTT. Protein: CASSLGPMGDTQYF. The whole variable domain, remainder taken from reference TRBV28 and TRBJ2-3, is DVKVTQSSRYLVKRTGEKVFLECVQDMDHENMFWYRQDPGLGLRLIYFSYDVKMKEKGDIPEGYSVSREKKERFSLILESASTNQTSMYLCASSLGPMGDTQYFGPGTRLTVL.